This TCR beta chain was identified in a study of Ad26.COV2.S vaccination and SARS-CoV-2 variants. Study-level points and caveats: Measurements of TCR breadth and depth may have given underestimates of the total T cell responses. Relative to placebo recipients, vaccine recipients exhibited elevated spike-specific TCR breadth.

Treatment denoted: about 20 received Ad26.COV2.S at low or high dose, single or two shots; 5 received placebo; per-sample allocation not given. It was on day 63 after the first vaccine or placebo injection that samples were taken. In Boston, the donor was an adult between 18-55 years of age. An Ad26 vector carrying the Wuhan-strain SARS-CoV-2 spike served as the vaccine. Libraries were prepared by immunoSEQ multiplex PCR; TCRdb keeps only in-frame clonotypes and omits some of them. The data contain 300,000 to 400,000 clones, 85% of them singletons. This clone is a singleton in its sample. Its antigen is as yet unknown. V gave up 5 bases and J gave up 4 bases, with 23 bases separating them. Germline CDR1 reads LNHNV; CDR2 reads YYDKDF (reference sequence). The CDR3 has 17 residues.

This clonotype originated in a person aged 18-65 years who received the Ad26.COV2.S COVID-19 vaccine or a placebo. Specimen: peripheral blood, collected in a trial of Ad26.COV2.S vaccine versus placebo. The gene calls are TRBV15 and TRBJ1-2; D might be TRBD1 (5 bases). CDR3 coding DNA: TGTGCCACCAGCCGGACTGTTGAAAGGGACTTCACCTATGGCTACACCTTC. Amino acid sequence: CATSRTVERDFTYGYTF. The whole variable domain, remainder taken from reference TRBV15 and TRBJ1-2, is DAMVIQNPRYQVTQFGKPVTLSCSQTLNHNVMYWYQQKSSQAPKLLFHYYDKDFNNEADTPDNFQSRRPNTSFCFLDIRSPGLGDTAMYLCATSRTVERDFTYGYTFGSGTRLTVV.